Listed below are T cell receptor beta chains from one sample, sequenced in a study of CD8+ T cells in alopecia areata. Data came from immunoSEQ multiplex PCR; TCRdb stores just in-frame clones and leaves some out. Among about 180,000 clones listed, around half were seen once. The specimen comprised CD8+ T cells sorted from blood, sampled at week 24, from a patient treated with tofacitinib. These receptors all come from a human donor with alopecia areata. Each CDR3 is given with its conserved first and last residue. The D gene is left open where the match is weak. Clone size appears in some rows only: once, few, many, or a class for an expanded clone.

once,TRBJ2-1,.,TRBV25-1,TGTGCCAGCGGAACACAGGGAGGGGTTGTCAATGAGCAGTTCTTC,CASGTQGGVVNEQFF
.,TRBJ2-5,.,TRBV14,TGTGCCAGCAGCCTTCTCCGGGGAAACCAAGAGACCCAGTACTTC,CASSLLRGNQETQYF
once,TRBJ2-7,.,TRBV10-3,TGTGCCATCAGGACCTCCTACGAGCAGTACTTC,CAIRTSYEQYF
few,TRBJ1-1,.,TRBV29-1,TGCAGCGTTGGCCGGGACGAGAACACTGAAGCTTTCTTT,CSVGRDENTEAFF
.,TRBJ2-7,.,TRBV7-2,TGTGCCAGCAGCTTGGTAGGGGCCTCCTACGAGCAGTACTTC,CASSLVGASYEQYF
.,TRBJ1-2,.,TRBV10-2,TGCGCCAGCAGTGAGTCGACAGGTTCGAACTATGGCTACACCTTC,CASSESTGSNYGYTF
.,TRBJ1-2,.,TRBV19,TGTGCCAGCGGGGGAAGGGGGAATGATGGCTACACCTTC,CASGGRGNDGYTF
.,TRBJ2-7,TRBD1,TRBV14,TGTGCCAGCAGCCACTCGGGGACAGGCTACGAGCAGTACTTC,CASSHSGTGYEQYF
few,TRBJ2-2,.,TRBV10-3,TGTGCCATCAGCTCAGGAGGGAAGGCCGGGGAGCTGTTTTTT,CAISSGGKAGELFF
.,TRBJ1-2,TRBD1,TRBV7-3,TGTGCCAGCAGCCTAGGGGGACAGTTGGATGGCTACACCTTC,CASSLGGQLDGYTF
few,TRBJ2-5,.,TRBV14,TGTGCCAGCAGCCACGCATCACTACAGGTTTTGGAAGAGACCCAGTACTTC,CASSHASLQVLEETQYF
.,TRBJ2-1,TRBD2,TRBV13,TGTGCCAGCAGCGACGGGACTAGCGGGTACAATGAGCAGTTCTTC,CASSDGTSGYNEQFF
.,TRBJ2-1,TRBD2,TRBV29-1,TGCAGCGGAACGGGGGGGGACAATGAGCAGTTCTTC,CSGTGGDNEQFF
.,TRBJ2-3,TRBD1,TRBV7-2,TGTGCCAGCAGGCCGGGACAGCGATACACAGATACGCAGTATTTT,CASRPGQRYTDTQYF
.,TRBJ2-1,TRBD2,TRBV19,TGTGCCAGTAGTAACCGCCCGGGACTAGGAGTCTCCTACAATGAGCAGTTCTTC,CASSNRPGLGVSYNEQFF
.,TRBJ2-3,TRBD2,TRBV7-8,TGTGCCAGCAGCTTAGATAGGCTAGCGGGGGGCCGAGAGCGGTATTTT,CASSLDRLAGGRERYF
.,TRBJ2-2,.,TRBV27,TGTGCCAGCAGTTTATCCAGGGTTGGGAACACCGGGGAGCTGTTTTTT,CASSLSRVGNTGELFF
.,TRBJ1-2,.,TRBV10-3,TGTGCCATCAGGACAGTGAACTATGGCTACACCTTC,CAIRTVNYGYTF
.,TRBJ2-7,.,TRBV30,TGTGCCTGGAGCCAGACATTAGGGTCCTACGAGCAGTACTTC,CAWSQTLGSYEQYF
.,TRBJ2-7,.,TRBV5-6,TGTGCCAGCAGATTGGGCAGCGGGCCCTACGAGCAGTACTTC,CASRLGSGPYEQYF
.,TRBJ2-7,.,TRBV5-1,TGCGCCAGTTCGGACAGCTACGAGCAGTACTTC,CASSDSYEQYF
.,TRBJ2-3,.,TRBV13,TGTGCCAGCAGCTTAGGATCCGTAGCTGATACGCAGTATTTT,CASSLGSVADTQYF
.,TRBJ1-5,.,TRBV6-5,TGTGCCAGCAGCGCCAGTTACAATCAGCCCCAGCATTTT,CASSASYNQPQHF
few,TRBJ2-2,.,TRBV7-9,TGTGCCAGCAGCCCCCCGGCGGCGAACACCGGGGAGCTGTTTTTT,CASSPPAANTGELFF
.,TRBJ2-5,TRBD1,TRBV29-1,TGCAGCGTCAGCACAGGGGGACAAGAGACCCAGTACTTC,CSVSTGGQETQYF
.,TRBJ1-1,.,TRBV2,TGTGCCTACCCTACAGGGATTTTGAACACTGAAGCTTTCTTT,CAYPTGILNTEAFF
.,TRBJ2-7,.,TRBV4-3,TGCGCCAGCAGCCAAGATTTGCCTAGTGGCTACGAGCAGTACTTC,CASSQDLPSGYEQYF
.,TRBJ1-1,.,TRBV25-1,TGTGCCAGCAGTTCGGGGGAGCGAACTGAAGCTTTCTTT,CASSSGERTEAFF
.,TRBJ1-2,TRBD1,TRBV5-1,TGCGCCAGCAGCCTGGGACAGGCCGCATCTAACTATGGCTACACCTTC,CASSLGQAASNYGYTF
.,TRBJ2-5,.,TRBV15,TGTGCCACCAGCAGAGTGCAACTGGGACAAATCCAAGAGACCCAGTACTTC,CATSRVQLGQIQETQYF
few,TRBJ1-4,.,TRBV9,TGTGCCAGCAGCGTAGCCGGGACGACAAATGAAAAACTGTTTTTT,CASSVAGTTNEKLFF
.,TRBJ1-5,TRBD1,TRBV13,TGTGCCAGCAGTTTAGGGGGCGGACAGCCCCAGCATTTT,CASSLGGGQPQHF
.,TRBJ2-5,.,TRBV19,TGTGCCAGTAGTACTTTGAGAGGGATGGAGACCCAGTACTTC,CASSTLRGMETQYF
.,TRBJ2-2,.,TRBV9,TGTGCCAGCAGCCCAACGCGGGGGGAGCTGTTTTTT,CASSPTRGELFF
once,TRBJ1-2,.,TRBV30,TGTGCCTGTACCACCCGGGGCTATGGCTACACCTTC,CACTTRGYGYTF
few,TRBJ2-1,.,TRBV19,TGTGCCAGTACCGCAGGGGAGTCTTTAGGTGAGCAGTTCTTC,CASTAGESLGEQFF
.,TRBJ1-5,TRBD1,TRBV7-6,TGTGCCAGCAGCTTAGGGACAGGGGGCTTTCAGCCCCAGCATTTT,CASSLGTGGFQPQHF
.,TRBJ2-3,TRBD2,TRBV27,TGTGCCAGCAGTTGGGTAGCGGGAGCTGTAGATACGCAGTATTTT,CASSWVAGAVDTQYF
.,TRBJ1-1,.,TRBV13,TGTGCCAGCACCGCGGGGCAAGAAGCTTTCTTT,CASTAGQEAFF
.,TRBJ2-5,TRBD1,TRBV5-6,TGTGCCAGCAGCAAGTCCGGGACAGGGGTCACGCAAGAGACCCAGTACTTC,CASSKSGTGVTQETQYF
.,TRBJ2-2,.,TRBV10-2,TGCGCCAGCAGTGAGTCCCAACGCGGGGAGCTGTTTTTT,CASSESQRGELFF
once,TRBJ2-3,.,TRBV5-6,TGTGCCAGCAGCCCCCGGAACCAAGAAGCAGATACGCAGTATTTT,CASSPRNQEADTQYF
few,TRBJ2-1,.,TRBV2,TGTGCCAGCAGTCCGAGTGGCAGGGAGCAGTTCTTC,CASSPSGREQFF
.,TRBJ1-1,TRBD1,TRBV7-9,TGTGCCAGCAGCTCGGGACAGGCAAACACTGAAGCTTTCTTT,CASSSGQANTEAFF
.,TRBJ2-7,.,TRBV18,TGTGCCAGCTCACCACCAGCTCATACCTACGAGCAGTACTTC,CASSPPAHTYEQYF
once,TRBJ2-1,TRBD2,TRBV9,TGTGCCAGCAGCACAAATCTGGCGGGGGGCGATCCGGGTGAGCAGTTCTTC,CASSTNLAGGDPGEQFF
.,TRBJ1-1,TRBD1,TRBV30,TGTGCCTGGGGTACAGGGGCGCTCGAAGCTTTCTTT,CAWGTGALEAFF
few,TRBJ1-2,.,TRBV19,TGTGCCAGTTCTCGCGGCGATGGCTACACCTTC,CASSRGDGYTF